This T cell receptor beta chain was recovered during a study of blood T cell dynamics during melanoma immunotherapy. Study background: Patients with metastatic melanoma got pembrolizumab or nivolumab-ipilimumab as first-line care.

Per the germline V gene, CDR1 is SGHRS and CDR2 is YFSETQ. Trimming pared 5 bases from V and 7 bases from J, leaving 10 bases between. This CDR3 is 13 amino acids long. This table comes from immunoSEQ multiplex PCR, and its TCRdb copy is limited to in-frame clones, with some not included. The sample includes about 6,300 clones, around nine tenths of them seen just once. This sample's time point: pre-treatment baseline. Patients had no prior systemic cancer treatment, immunosuppressants or other active cancers. About this clone itself: Antigen specificity is unknown.

Regarding the study as a whole: Clones driving repertoire changes may be melanoma-specific or general immune activation. cfDNA rearrangement score rose from T0 to W3 with disease control.

The J gene is TRBJ1-6, the V gene TRBV5-1; D unresolved. This specimen was cell-free DNA from blood, taken from a patient treated with checkpoint blockade. The clonotype was recovered from a human donor with melanoma. The CDR3 DNA sequence: TGCGCCAGCAGAGATGTCAGCAATTCACCCCTCCACTTT. It specifies CASRDVSNSPLHF.